This entry lists 10 T cell receptor beta chains sequenced from one sample in a study of control samples from healthy donors and cancer patients. Libraries were prepared by immunoSEQ multiplex PCR; TCRdb keeps only in-frame clonotypes and omits some of them. Here the sample spans 95,000 to 150,000 clones, 87% being singletons. The sequenced sample consisted of blood. These receptor sequences come from a man aged 55 to 70 in good health.

The V gene is TRBV19, the J gene TRBJ2-5; the D call may be TRBD1 or TRBD2 (5 bases each). Germline V lookup: CDR1 LNHDA, CDR2 SQIVND (reference sequence). The CDR3 totals 12 residues. Trimming left V 4 bases short and J 5 bases short, with 8 bases between. Written as DNA, the CDR3 is TGTGCCAGTAGTAGCAGGGAGGAGACCCAGTACTTC. Amino acids: CASSSREETQYF.

In its sample, this clone was seen once. The V and J genes are TRBV7-2 and TRBJ1-1, with D unresolved. The CDR3 runs 14 residues. Germline CDR1 is SGHTA and CDR2 is FQGNSA. V lost 3 bases and J lost 0, with 8 bases in between. CDR3 loop: CASSFTEVNTEAFF. The CDR3 region has the DNA TGTGCCAGCAGCTTCACGGAAGTGAACACTGAAGCTTTCTTT.

The rearrangement links TRBV21-1 to TRBJ1-1. TRBV21-1 is listed as a pseudogene. This CDR3 region has 18 residues. For the CDR3, the DNA is TGTGCCAGCAGCAAAGAGCACGTCATTATAGAAATGAACACTGAAGCTTTCTTT. It is translated as CASSKEHVIIEMNTEAFF.

This rearrangement joins TRBV29-1 to TRBJ2-3; D is ambiguous. Trimming cost V 3 bases and J 0 bases, with 7 bases left between them. The CDR3 totals 13 residues. From germline, CDR1 is SQVTM and CDR2 ANQGSEA. The CDR3 reads CSVDPASTDTQYF. The CDR3 bases are TGCAGCGTTGATCCAGCTAGCACAGATACGCAGTATTTT.

The rearrangement uses TRBV5-5 and TRBJ1-1, with a possible D match to TRBD1 (5 bases). V lost 2 bases and J 4 bases, leaving 9 bases between the germline ends. The CDR3 contains 13 residues. Germline-derived CDR1 and CDR2 are SGHKS and YYEKEE (reference sequence). DNA of the CDR3: TGTGCCAGCAGCTTTGCTGGGGCCACTGAAGCTTTCTTT. Residues: CASSFAGATEAFF.

The chain has TRBV4-1 and TRBJ2-1; possibly TRBD2 for D (5 bases). Germline V lookup: CDR1 MGHRA, CDR2 YSYEKL. V lost 2 bases, J lost 0 bases, and 8 bases lay in between. The CDR3 spans 15 residues. The DNA for the CDR3 is TGCGCCAGCAGCCAAAGTGGGAGCTCCTACAATGAGCAGTTCTTC. Encoded protein: CASSQSGSSYNEQFF.

The V and J genes are TRBV10-1 and TRBJ2-2; tentative D call: TRBD2 (5 bases). The CDR3 has 15 amino acids. V was clipped by 4 bases and J by 0 bases, with 9 bases between them. The V gene's germline CDR1 is WNHNN and CDR2 SYGVQD (reference sequence). The CDR3 region is CASSVDGTNTGELFF. CDR3 coding DNA: TGCGCCAGCAGTGTGGACGGGACGAACACCGGGGAGCTGTTTTTT.

Details on this clone: An end of the junction does not agree with germline; a read error may underlie this. This chain connects TRBV12-3 or TRBV12-4 to TRBJ1-2, with D possibly TRBD1 on 5 matching bases. The length of the CDR3 is 12 residues. The CDR3 sequence is CASSFIGDGLLF. Written as DNA, the CDR3 is TGTGCCAGCAGTTTCATTGGGGACGGACTCCTCTTC.

The chain employs TRBV24-1 and TRBJ1-2; D call uncertain. V lost 7 bases and J lost 0, with 5 bases in between. This CDR3 is built from 12 residues. CDR1 and CDR2 (germline): KGHDR, SFDVKD. The CDR3 is CATSKANYGYTF. The CDR3 DNA reads as TGTGCCACCAGCAAAGCTAACTATGGCTACACCTTC.

The chain joins TRBV28 to TRBJ1-3; 11 bases are shared with TRBD1. The V segment lost 7 bases and the J segment 1 base; nucleotides outside the gene matches: 6. The germline CDR1 and CDR2 sequences are MDHEN and SYDVKM. The CDR3 contains 16 residues. This chain's CDR3 is CASISGQGASGNTIYF. CDR3 coding DNA: TGTGCCAGCATCTCCGGACAGGGGGCATCTGGAAACACCATATATTTT.